This TCR beta chain derives from a study of blood T cell repertoires in COVID-19. Study details: From the United States, Italy and Spain came samples of acute and convalescent COVID-19. PBMCs, B-cell-depleted T cells, or T cells provided the cDNA or gDNA that made up the material.

CDR3 length: 15 residues. Germline CDR1 LGHNA, CDR2 YNFKEQ. V dropped 4 bases and J dropped 7; count of bases not matched to a gene: 9. Source study methods: Estimation of nucleated cell counts relied on the amplification of reference gene primers. Clones were read by immunoSEQ multiplex PCR, and TCRdb kept only the in-frame ones, dropping some. V, J and clone size are those of that table, while D and trimming were read from the DNA. The table has roughly 200,000 clones, just under 80% seen once. The sequenced material came from peripheral blood. The sequence derives from a woman of 80 years or more with active or convalescent COVID-19. The chain is built from TRBV4-2 and TRBJ2-1; 8 bases are a match to TRBD1. The CDR3 nucleotides are TGTGCCAGCAGCCCCCACGGGACAGGTGAGAATGAGCAGTTCTTC. Protein sequence: CASSPHGTGENEQFF.